Below, one T cell receptor beta chain is given with its context. This entry belongs to a study of shared clonotypes between healthy human individuals. In the study overall: Researchers assigned three CD4 naive, three CD4 memory, two CD8 naive and one CD8 memory plate to each donor.

Source study methods: As immunoSEQ supplied junction-only sequences (without quality scores), filtering differed. The assay was immunoSEQ multiplex PCR, and TCRdb's table has in-frame clones only and misses some. V, J and clone size derive from that table, while D and trimming were established from the DNA sequence. In the table there are about 1,800,000 clones, around 96% of which are singletons. CD8 cells regarded as naive lacked CD45RO, were positively chosen for CCR7, and omitted terminally differentiated effector memory CD45RA+ cells. All donors were healthy HIV-negative adults lacking recent acute infections or vaccinations. Every donor was a Caucasian adult from Nashville, Tennessee. V lost 1 base and J lost 2, with 9 bases in between. This CDR3 is built from 14 residues. The germline gives CDR1 MNHEY, CDR2 SMNVEV (reference sequence).

The sequence was collected from a man younger than 35 in good health. Sequenced: naive CD8+ T cells sorted from blood. The chain joins TRBV27 to TRBJ2-7; the D is unclear. DNA of the CDR3: TGTGCCAGCAGTTTATTTGCAGGAGCCTACGAGCAGTACTTC. It specifies CASSLFAGAYEQYF.